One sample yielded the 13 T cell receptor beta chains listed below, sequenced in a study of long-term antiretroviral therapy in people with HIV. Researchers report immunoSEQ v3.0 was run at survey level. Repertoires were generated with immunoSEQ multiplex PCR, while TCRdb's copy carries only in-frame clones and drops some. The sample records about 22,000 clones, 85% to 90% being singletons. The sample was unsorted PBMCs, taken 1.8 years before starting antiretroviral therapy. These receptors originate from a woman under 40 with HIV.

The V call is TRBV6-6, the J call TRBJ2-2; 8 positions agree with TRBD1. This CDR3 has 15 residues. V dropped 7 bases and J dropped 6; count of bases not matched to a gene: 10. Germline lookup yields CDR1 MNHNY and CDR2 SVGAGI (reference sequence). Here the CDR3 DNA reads TGTGCCAGCACCCTGGACAGGGTATCCTCCGGGGAGCTGTTTTTT. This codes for CASTLDRVSSGELFF.

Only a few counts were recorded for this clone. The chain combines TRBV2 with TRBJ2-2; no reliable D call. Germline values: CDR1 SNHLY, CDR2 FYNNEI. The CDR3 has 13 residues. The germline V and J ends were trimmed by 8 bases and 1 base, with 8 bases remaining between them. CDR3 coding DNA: TGTGCCAGCGGCAGGAGGAACACCGGGGAGCTGTTTTTT. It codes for CASGRRNTGELFF.

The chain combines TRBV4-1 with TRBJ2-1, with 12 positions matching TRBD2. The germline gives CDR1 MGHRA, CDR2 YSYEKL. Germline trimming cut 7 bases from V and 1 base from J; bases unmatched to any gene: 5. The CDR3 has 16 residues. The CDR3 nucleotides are TGCGCCAGCACCCTACTAGCGGGGGGTTCCTACAATGAGCAGTTCTTC. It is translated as CASTLLAGGSYNEQFF.

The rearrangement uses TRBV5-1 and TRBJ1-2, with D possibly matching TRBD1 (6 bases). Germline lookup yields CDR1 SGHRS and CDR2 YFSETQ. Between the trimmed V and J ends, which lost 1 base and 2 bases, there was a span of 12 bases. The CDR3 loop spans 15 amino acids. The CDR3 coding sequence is TGCGCCAGCAGCTTGAAAGGGACAACCAACTATGGCTACACCTTC. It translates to CASSLKGTTNYGYTF.

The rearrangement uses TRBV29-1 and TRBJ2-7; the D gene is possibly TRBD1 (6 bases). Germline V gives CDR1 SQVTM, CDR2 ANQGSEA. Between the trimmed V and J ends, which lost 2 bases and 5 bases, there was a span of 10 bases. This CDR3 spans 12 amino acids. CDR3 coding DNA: TGCAGCGTTGAAAACAGGGATCACGAGCAGTACTTC. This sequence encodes CSVENRDHEQYF.

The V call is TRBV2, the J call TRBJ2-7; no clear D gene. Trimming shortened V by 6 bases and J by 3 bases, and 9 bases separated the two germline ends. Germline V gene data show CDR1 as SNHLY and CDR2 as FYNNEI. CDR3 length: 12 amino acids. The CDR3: CASSQTLYEQYF. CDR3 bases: TGTGCCAGCAGCCAGACTCTCTACGAGCAGTACTTC.

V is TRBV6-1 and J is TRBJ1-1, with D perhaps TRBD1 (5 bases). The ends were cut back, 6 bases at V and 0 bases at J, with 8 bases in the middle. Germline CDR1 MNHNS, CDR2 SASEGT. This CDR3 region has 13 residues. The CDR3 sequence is CASRQALNTEAFF. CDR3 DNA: TGTGCCAGCAGACAGGCTCTGAACACTGAAGCTTTCTTT.

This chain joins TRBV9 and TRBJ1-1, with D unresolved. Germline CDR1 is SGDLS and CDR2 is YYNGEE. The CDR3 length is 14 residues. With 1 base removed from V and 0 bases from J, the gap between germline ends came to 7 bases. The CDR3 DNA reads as TGTGCCAGCAGCGTATCGACGGTGAACACTGAAGCTTTCTTT. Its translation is CASSVSTVNTEAFF.

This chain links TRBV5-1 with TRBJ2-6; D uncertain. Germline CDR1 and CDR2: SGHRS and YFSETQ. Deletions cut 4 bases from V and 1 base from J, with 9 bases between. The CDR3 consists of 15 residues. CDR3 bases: TGCGCCAGCAGCCTAGGTCAGTCTGGGGCCAACGTCCTGACTTTC. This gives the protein CASSLGQSGANVLTF.

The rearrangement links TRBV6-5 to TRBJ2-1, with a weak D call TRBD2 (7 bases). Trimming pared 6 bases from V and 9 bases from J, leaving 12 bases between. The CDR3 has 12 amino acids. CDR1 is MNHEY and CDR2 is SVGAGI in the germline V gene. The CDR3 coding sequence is TGTGCCAGCAGCCCCGGGGGGCCTGAGCAGTTCTTC. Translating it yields CASSPGGPEQFF.

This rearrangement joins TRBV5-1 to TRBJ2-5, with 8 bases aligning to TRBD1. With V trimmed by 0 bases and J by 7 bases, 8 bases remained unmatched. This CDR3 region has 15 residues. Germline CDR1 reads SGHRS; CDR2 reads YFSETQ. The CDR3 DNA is TGCGCCAGCAGCTTGGGATCGAACGACAGGGGGACCCAGTACTTC. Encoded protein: CASSLGSNDRGTQYF.

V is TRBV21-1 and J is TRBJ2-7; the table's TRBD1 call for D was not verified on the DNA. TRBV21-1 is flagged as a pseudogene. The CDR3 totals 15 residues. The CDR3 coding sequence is TGTGCCAGCAGCAATGGGACAGGGAGGTCCTACGAGCAGTACGTC. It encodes CASSNGTGRSYEQYV.

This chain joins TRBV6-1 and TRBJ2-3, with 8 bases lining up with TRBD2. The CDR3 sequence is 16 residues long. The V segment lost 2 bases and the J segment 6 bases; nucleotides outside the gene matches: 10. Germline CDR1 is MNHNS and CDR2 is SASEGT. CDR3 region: CASSETPGLVLDTQYF. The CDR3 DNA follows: TGTGCCAGCAGTGAAACCCCGGGACTAGTACTTGATACGCAGTATTTT.